This T cell receptor (beta chain) was obtained from a study of OX40 agonist ivuxolimab in advanced cancers. Clones were sequenced by immunoSEQ multiplex PCR, and TCRdb holds only the in-frame ones, with some missing. The sample contains about 64,000 clones, 80% to 90% of which appear only once. V gave up 4 bases and J gave up 1 base; unmatched junction bases: 12. The CDR3 has 17 residues. Germline loops: CDR1 SGHVS, CDR2 FQNEAQ. The sequencing used CD4+ or CD8+ T cells sorted from blood, collected in a trial of the OX40 agonist ivuxolimab. The TCR sequence derives from an adult with an advanced solid tumor such as melanoma, head and neck, liver or kidney cancer. V and J are TRBV7-8 and TRBJ2-5, with TRBD2 matching over 7 bases. CDR3 amino acids: CASSSSLLAIPQETQYF. For the CDR3, the DNA is TGTGCCAGCAGCTCAAGCTTACTAGCGATACCCCAAGAGACCCAGTACTTC. Full variable domain (remainder filled in from reference TRBV7-8 and TRBJ2-5): GAGVSQSPRYKVAKRGQDVALRCDPISGHVSLFWYQQALGQGPEFLTYFQNEAQLDKSGLPSDRFFAERPEGSVSTLKIQRTQQEDSAVYLCASSSSLLAIPQETQYFGPGTRLLVL.